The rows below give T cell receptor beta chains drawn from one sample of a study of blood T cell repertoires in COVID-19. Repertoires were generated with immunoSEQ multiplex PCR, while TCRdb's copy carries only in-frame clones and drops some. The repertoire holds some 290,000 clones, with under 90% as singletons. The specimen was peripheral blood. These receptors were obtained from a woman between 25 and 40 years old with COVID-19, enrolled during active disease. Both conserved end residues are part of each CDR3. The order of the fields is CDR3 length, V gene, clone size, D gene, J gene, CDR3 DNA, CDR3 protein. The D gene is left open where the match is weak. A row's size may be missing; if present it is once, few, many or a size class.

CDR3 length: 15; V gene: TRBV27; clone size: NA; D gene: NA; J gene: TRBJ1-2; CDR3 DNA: TGTGCCAGCAGTTTATCCCCCGGACAGCCCTATGGCTACACCTTC; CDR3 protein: CASSLSPGQPYGYTF
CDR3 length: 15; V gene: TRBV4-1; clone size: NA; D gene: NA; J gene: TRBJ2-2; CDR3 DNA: TGCGCCAGCACCCCCGGGACATCGAACACCGGGGAGCTGTTTTTT; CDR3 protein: CASTPGTSNTGELFF
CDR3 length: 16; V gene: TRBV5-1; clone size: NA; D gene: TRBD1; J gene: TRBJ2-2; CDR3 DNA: TGCGCCAGCAGATCCCCGGGACAGGGAAACACCGGGGAGCTGTTTTTT; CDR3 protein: CASRSPGQGNTGELFF
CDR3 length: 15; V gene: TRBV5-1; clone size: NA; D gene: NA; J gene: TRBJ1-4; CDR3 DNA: TGCGCCAGCAGCTTAAACAGTCCAACTAATGAAAAACTGTTTTTT; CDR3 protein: CASSLNSPTNEKLFF
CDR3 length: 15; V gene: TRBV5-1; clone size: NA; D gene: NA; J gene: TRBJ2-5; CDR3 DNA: TGCGCCAGCAGCTTGGTGGGGCAGGTTCGGGAGACCCAGTACTTC; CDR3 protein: CASSLVGQVRETQYF
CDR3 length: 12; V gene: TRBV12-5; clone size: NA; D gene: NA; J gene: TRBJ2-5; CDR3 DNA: TGTGCTAGTGGTTTGGGCAGGGGGACCCAGTACTTC; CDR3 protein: CASGLGRGTQYF
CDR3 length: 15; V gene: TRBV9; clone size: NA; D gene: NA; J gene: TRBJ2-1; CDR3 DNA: TGTGCCAGCAGCGTAGACCTAGTCCCGGGTAATGAGCAGTTCTTC; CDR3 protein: CASSVDLVPGNEQFF
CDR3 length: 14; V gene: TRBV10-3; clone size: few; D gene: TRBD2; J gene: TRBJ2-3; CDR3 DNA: TGTGCCTCGGGAGCAGCGGGGAGCACAGATACGCAGTATTTT; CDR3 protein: CASGAAGSTDTQYF
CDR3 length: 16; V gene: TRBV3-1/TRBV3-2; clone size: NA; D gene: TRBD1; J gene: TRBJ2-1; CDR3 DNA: TGTGCCAGCAGCCCCAACGCAGGGGGCGGAGTAAATGAGCAGTTCTTC; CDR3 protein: CASSPNAGGGVNEQFF
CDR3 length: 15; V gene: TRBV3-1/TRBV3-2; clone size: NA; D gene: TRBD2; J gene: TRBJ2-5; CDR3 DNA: TGTGCCAGCATACTAGCGGGGGGCTTGGTAGAGACCCAGTACTTC; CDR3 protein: CASILAGGLVETQYF
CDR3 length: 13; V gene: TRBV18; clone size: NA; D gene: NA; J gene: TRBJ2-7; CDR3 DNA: TGTGCCAGCTCACTCCAGGACACTTACGAGCAGTACTTC; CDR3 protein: CASSLQDTYEQYF
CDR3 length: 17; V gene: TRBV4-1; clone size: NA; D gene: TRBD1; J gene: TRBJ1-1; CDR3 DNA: TGCGCCAGCAGCCAATTTCCGGGACAGGGTGCCAACACTGAAGCTTTCTTT; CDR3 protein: CASSQFPGQGANTEAFF
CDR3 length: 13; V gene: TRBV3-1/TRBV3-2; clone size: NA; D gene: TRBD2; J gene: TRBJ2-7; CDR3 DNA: TGTGCCAGCAGCCTCGCGGGGGCCTACGAGCAGTACTTC; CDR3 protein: CASSLAGAYEQYF
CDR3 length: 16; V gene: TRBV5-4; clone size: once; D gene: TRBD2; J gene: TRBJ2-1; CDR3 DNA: TGTGCCAGCAGCCTCGATTTAAGCGGGGTGCCGTACGGGCAGTTCTTC; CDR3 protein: CASSLDLSGVPYGQFF
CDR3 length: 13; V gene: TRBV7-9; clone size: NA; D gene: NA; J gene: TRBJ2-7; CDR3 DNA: TGTGCCAGCAGCCCCCGGTCCTACTACGAGCAGTACTTC; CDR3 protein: CASSPRSYYEQYF
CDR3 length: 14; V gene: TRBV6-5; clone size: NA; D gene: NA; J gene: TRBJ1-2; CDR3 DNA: TGTGCCAGCAGCCCCTCGGACAGTTACTATGGCTACACCTTC; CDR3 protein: CASSPSDSYYGYTF
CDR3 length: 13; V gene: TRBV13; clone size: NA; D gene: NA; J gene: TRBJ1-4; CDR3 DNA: TGTGCCAGCAGCCCGGTCCCTAATGAAAAACTGTTTTTT; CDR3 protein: CASSPVPNEKLFF
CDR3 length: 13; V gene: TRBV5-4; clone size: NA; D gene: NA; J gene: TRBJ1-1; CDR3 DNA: TGTGCCAGCAGTTGGGCAGCAGCCACTGAAGCTTTCTTT; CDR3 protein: CASSWAAATEAFF
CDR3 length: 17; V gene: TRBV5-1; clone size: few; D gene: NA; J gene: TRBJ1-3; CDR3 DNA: TGCGCCAGCAGCGCTACACTGCAGGGGAGCCTGAGAAACACCATATATTTT; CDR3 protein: CASSATLQGSLRNTIYF
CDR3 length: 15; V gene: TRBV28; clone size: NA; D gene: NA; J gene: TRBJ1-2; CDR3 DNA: TGTGCCAGCAGTTTATCCACCGTTCTCGGGTATGGCTACACCTTC; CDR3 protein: CASSLSTVLGYGYTF
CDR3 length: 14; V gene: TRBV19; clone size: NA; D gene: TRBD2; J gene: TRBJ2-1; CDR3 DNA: TGTGCCAGTATGGCTAGCGGGCGCTACAATGAGCAGTTCTTC; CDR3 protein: CASMASGRYNEQFF
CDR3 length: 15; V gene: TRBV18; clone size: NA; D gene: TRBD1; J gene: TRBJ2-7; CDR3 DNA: TGTGCCAGCTCACCAACCGGGAACCAGGGGGACAAGCAGTACTTC; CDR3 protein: CASSPTGNQGDKQYF
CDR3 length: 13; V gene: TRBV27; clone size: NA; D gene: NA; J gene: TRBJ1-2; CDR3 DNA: TGTGCCAGCAGTTTGGAGGGGAACTATGGCTACACCTTC; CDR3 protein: CASSLEGNYGYTF
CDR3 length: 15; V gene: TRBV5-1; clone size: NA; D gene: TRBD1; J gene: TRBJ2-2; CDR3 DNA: TGCGCCAGCACTCCGGGACAGGGATTCACCGGGGAGCTGTTTTTT; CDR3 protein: CASTPGQGFTGELFF
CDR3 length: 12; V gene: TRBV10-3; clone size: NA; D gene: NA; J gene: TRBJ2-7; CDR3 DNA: TGTGCCATCAGTGTTGGAGTCCTCGAGCAGTACTTC; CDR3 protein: CAISVGVLEQYF
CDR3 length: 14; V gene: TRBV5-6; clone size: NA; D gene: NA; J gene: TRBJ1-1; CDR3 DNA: TGTGCCAGCAGCCTCAGTCTCCTGAACACTGAAGCTTTCTTT; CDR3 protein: CASSLSLLNTEAFF
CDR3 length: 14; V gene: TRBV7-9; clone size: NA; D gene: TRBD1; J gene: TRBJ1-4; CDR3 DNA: TGTGCCAGCAGCCCAGGGGGCTGGGGTGAAAAACTGTTTTTT; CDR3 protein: CASSPGGWGEKLFF
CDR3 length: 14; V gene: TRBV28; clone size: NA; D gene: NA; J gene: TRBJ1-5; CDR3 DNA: TGTGCCAGCACCCACCCGGGACTTGGAAAGCCCCAGCATTTT; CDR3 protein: CASTHPGLGKPQHF
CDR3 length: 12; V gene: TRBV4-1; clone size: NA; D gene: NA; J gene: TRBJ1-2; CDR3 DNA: TGCGCCAGCAAGGGGCCGGCGGCTGGCTACACCTTC; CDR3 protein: CASKGPAAGYTF
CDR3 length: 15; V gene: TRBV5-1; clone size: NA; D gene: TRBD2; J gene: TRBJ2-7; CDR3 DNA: TGCGCCAGCAGCCCGGTAACTAGCGGCTCCTACGAGCAGTACTTC; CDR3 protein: CASSPVTSGSYEQYF
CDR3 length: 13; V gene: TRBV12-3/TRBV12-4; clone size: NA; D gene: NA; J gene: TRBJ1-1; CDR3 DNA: TGTGCCAGCAGTCTAGGGAGGGGCACTGAAGCTTTCTTT; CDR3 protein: CASSLGRGTEAFF
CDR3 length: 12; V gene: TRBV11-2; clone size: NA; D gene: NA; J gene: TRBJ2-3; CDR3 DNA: TGTGCCAGCAGCTCAAACTCAGATACGCAGTATTTT; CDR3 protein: CASSSNSDTQYF
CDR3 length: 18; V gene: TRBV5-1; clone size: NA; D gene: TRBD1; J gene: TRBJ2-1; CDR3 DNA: TGCGCCAGCAGCGTGCCAGGGACAGGGGAAGGGACCTACAATGAGCAGTTCTTC; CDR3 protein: CASSVPGTGEGTYNEQFF
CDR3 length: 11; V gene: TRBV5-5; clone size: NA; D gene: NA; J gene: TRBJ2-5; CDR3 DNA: TGTGCCAGCAGTCTGCAAGAGACCCAGTACTTC; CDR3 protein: CASSLQETQYF
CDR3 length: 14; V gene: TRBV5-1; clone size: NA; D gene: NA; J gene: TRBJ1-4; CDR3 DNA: TGCGCCAGCAGCTTGGGTTTCACAGTTGAAAAACTGTTTTTT; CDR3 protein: CASSLGFTVEKLFF
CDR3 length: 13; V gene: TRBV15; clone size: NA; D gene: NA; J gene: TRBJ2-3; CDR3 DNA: TGTGCCACACAGGGGAGGAACGCAGATACGCAGTATTTT; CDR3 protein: CATQGRNADTQYF
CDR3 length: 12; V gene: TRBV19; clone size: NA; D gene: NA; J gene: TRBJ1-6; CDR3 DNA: TGTGCCAGTAGTATAGTCGCGGGACCCCTCCACTTT; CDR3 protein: CASSIVAGPLHF
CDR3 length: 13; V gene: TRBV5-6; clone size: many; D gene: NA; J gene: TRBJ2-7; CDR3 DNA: TGTGCCAGCAGCTTGGCCAGCTCCTACGAGCAGTACTTC; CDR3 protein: CASSLASSYEQYF
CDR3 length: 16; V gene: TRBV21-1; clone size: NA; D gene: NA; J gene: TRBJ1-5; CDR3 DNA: TGTGCCAGCAGCAGTAGCCAGGGGGATAGCAATCAGCCCCAGCATTTT; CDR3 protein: CASSSSQGDSNQPQHF
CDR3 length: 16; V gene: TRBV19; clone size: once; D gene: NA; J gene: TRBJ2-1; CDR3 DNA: TGTGCCAGTAGTATCTTCTCGGACATTCTCTACAATGAGCAGTTCTTC; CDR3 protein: CASSIFSDILYNEQFF
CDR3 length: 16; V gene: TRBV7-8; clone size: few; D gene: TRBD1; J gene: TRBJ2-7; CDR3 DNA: TGTGCCAGCAGCGTACCGACGGGACAGGGGGGCAACGAGCAGTACTTC; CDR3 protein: CASSVPTGQGGNEQYF